The present T cell receptor (beta chain) was sequenced within a study of blood T cell repertoires in COVID-19. This CDR3 has 13 amino acids. The method was immunoSEQ multiplex PCR; TCRdb's version includes in-frame clones alone and lacks a portion of them. The sample carries approximately 88,000 clones, around three quarters recorded once. J is TRBJ2-1 and V is TRBV21-1; TRBD1, the table's D call, was not compared with the DNA. TRBV21-1 has pseudogene status. The TCR originated in a woman aged 80 or over with acute or convalescent COVID-19. The sequenced material came from peripheral blood. The CDR3 reads CASSPRQDNEQFF. For the CDR3, the DNA is TGTGCCAGCAGCCCCCGACAGGACAATGAGCAGTTCTTC.